The 22 T cell receptor beta chains in this list originate from one sample, sequenced in a study of CD8+ T cells in alopecia areata. As the sequencing template, cDNA was produced by extracting RNA and reverse transcribing it. The assay was immunoSEQ multiplex PCR, and TCRdb's table has in-frame clones only and misses some. The sample presents about 270,000 clones, none singletons. CD4, CD8alpha, NKG2D, NKG2ACE and other markers were used to sort pooled cutaneous lymph node cells. The sequenced sample consisted of CD4+ T cells sorted from a lymph node. The receptors come from a C3H/HeJ mouse with alopecia areata. The strain's MHC: H2-k.

This clone has only a few counts. The genes are named according to mouse. The CDR3 end is not reached by the read, which stops 4 residues before it; the germline J gene fills it in. The chain recombines TRBV1 with TRBJ1-1, with TRBD1 matching 7 bases. With 3 bases clipped from V and 4 bases from J, the junction kept 5 bases outside the gene matches. Germline loops: CDR1 NSQYPW, CDR2 LRSPGD (reference sequence). CDR3 length: 14 amino acids. CDR3 DNA (partial): TGCACCTGCAGTGCCACAGGGGCGGCCACA. It encodes CTCSATGAAT. The CDR3 reads in full as CTCSATGAATEVFF.

This clone has a handful of counts. Gene names and germline refer to mouse. The read gets to within 4 residues of the CDR3 end, and the germline J gene fills in the rest. This rearrangement joins TRBV5 to TRBJ2-5, with D perhaps matching TRBD1 (6 bases). CDR3 length: 14 amino acids. Germline CDR1 is LGHNA and CDR2 is YNLKQL (reference sequence). The DNA read from the CDR3 is TGTGCCAGCAGCCAAGGCAGGGGAGTCGAC. Translation gives CASSQGRGVD. The whole CDR3 protein reads CASSQGRGVDTQYF.

A remark on this clone: Gene and germline names: mouse. The read terminates 4 residues ahead of where the CDR3 ends, so the germline J gene completes it. This rearrangement joins TRBV19 to TRBJ2-7, with 7 nucleotides matching TRBD2. Trimming at V came to 5 bases and at J to 0 bases, leaving 5 bases not matched to a gene. The CDR3 spans 14 residues. CDR1 FNHDT and CDR2 SITEND come from the germline V gene (reference sequence). The CDR3 reads CASSLGGYSYEQYF. CDR3 DNA, as far as it was read: TGTGCCAGCAGCCTTGGGGGGTACTCCTAT. The whole variable domain, remainder taken from reference TRBV19 and TRBJ2-7, is GGIITQTPKFLIGQEGQKLTLKCQQNFNHDTMYWYRQDSGKGLRLIYYSITENDLQKGDLSEGYDASREKKSSFSLTVTSAQKNEMAVFLCASSLGGYSYEQYFGPGTRLTVL.

This clone came up a few times. The genes are named according to mouse. The missing CDR3 end, 4 residues past where the read stops, is filled in from the germline J gene. This rearrangement joins TRBV14 to TRBJ2-7; D remains ambiguous. The length of the CDR3 is 14 residues. Germline V gives CDR1 SGHDT, CDR2 FRDEAV. Trimming pared 5 bases from V and 0 bases from J, leaving 12 bases between. Partial CDR3 DNA: TGTGCCAGCAGACCCAGCAGGAGCTCCTAT. This translates into CASRPSRSSY. The complete CDR3 protein is CASRPSRSSYEQYF.

As regards this clone: Genes and germline come from the mouse. The CDR3 end lies 4 residues beyond the end of the read and is filled in from the germline J gene. Other DNA sequences in this specimen translate into the identical CDR3. The chain combines TRBV13-2 with TRBJ2-5; TRBD2 matches 10 bases. Looked up from germline, CDR1 is NNHNN and CDR2 is SYGAGS (reference sequence). The CDR3 contains 15 residues. The covered CDR3 bases are TGTGCCAGCGGTGACCGACTGGGGGGTGGGGAC. Translated, it gives CASGDRLGGGD. The entire CDR3 reads CASGDRLGGGDTQYF.

This clone was counted only a few times. These gene names are mouse names. The CDR3: CASSDRGQGYEQYF. CDR3 bases read: TGTGCCAGCAGTGATAGGGGACAGGGATAT. The chain is built from TRBV13-3 and TRBJ2-7, with 9 nucleotides matching TRBD1. The read stops 4 residues short of the end of the CDR3; the missing end is completed from the germline J gene. The CDR3 consists of 14 residues. Germline lookup yields CDR1 NNHDY and CDR2 SYVADS.

To note about this clone: Each gene name is a mouse one. With the read ending 3 residues before the CDR3 end, the germline J gene is used to fill in that end. The rearrangement joins TRBV13-3 to TRBJ1-6; D possibly corresponds to TRBD1 (5 bases). TRBJ1-6 is recorded as an ORF, its role being uncertain. From germline, CDR1 is NNHDY and CDR2 SYVADS. The V end lost 2 bases, the J end lost 7 bases, and 7 bases lay between the germline ends. This CDR3 contains 13 residues. CDR3 DNA, as far as it was read: TGTGCCAGCAGTGAGAGACAGAATTCGCCC. Translating gives CASSERQNSP. The complete CDR3 reads CASSERQNSPLYF.

In this sample, this clone turned up a few times. The listed genes are named as in mouse. The CDR3 end lies 4 residues beyond the end of the read and is filled in from the germline J gene. The same CDR3 arises from other DNA sequences in this sample as well. The chain joins TRBV1 to TRBJ2-1; 7 bases align to TRBD2. The CDR3 is 14 amino acids. Germline assignment: CDR1 NSQYPW and CDR2 LRSPGD (reference sequence). The CDR3 loop reads CTCSADWGVAEQFF. The CDR3 DNA, read in part, is TGCACCTGCAGTGCAGATTGGGGGGTGGCT.

This clone showed up just a few times. Gene names and germline refer to mouse. The read gets to within 4 residues of the CDR3 end, and the germline J gene fills in the rest. V and J are TRBV14 and TRBJ1-1; maybe TRBD1 (5 bases). The CDR3 covers 16 residues. In germline, CDR1 is SGHDT, CDR2 FRDEAV. CDR3 amino acids: CASSFFGTGGMIEVFF. The part of the CDR3 DNA that was read is TGTGCCAGCAGTTTCTTCGGGACTGGGGGGATGATA.

Comments on this clone: Any gene name here is a mouse gene name. The CDR3 end lies 4 residues beyond the end of the read and is filled in from the germline J gene. The genes are TRBV19 and TRBJ2-1, with D tentatively TRBD1 (6 bases). Deletions cut 6 bases from V and 1 base from J, with 11 bases between. The CDR3 totals 14 residues. Germline V lookup: CDR1 FNHDT, CDR2 SITEND (reference sequence). CDR3 residues: CASTQQGNYAEQFF. The sequenced part of the CDR3 DNA is TGTGCCAGCACCCAACAGGGAAACTATGCT.

As concerns this clone: The listed genes are named as in mouse. The read ends 4 residues shy of where the CDR3 ends; the end is completed using the germline J gene. The V gene is TRBV13-2, the J gene TRBJ1-2; 9 bases line up with TRBD1. The V gene's germline CDR1 is NNHNN and CDR2 SYGAGS (reference sequence). This CDR3 is built from 13 residues. CDR3 sequence: CASGDHRGRDYTF. The CDR3 DNA, read in part, is TGTGCCAGCGGTGATCACAGGGGGCGC.

This clone showed up just a few times. Gene and germline names: mouse. The CDR3 extends 4 residues past the end of the read, so its final part is completed from the germline J gene. Other DNA variants within this sample encode the same CDR3. The V and J genes are TRBV13-1 and TRBJ2-2; TRBD1 might be the D (6 bases). Germline V gives CDR1 NSHNY, CDR2 SYGAGN. Deletions cut 3 bases from V and 2 bases from J, with 11 bases between. The CDR3 has 15 amino acids. The CDR3 region is CASSGQGWNTGQLYF. The sequenced CDR3 bases are TGTGCCAGCAGTGGTCAGGGGTGGAACACCGGG.

Note on this clone: The genes and germline here are from mouse. From the germline J gene comes the end of the CDR3, since the read stops 4 residues before it. The V call is TRBV13-2, the J call TRBJ2-4; 8 bases line up with TRBD2. This CDR3 spans 16 amino acids. Trimming cost V 2 bases and J 0 bases; bases outside gene matches: 5. Germline V gene sequence: CDR1 NNHNN, CDR2 SYGAGS (reference sequence). The sequenced CDR3 bases are TGTGCCAGCGGTGAATTTGGGGGGGGTAGTCAAAAC. It codes for CASGEFGGGSQN. The CDR3, in full, reads CASGEFGGGSQNTLYF.

This clone was counted between two and nine times. The junction shows a germline mismatch at one end, possibly a read error. Each gene name is a mouse one. The sequenced fragment ends 4 residues before the CDR3 boundary, so the rest is inferred from the germline J gene. The chain is built from TRBV19 and TRBJ1-1; D ambiguous. Looked up from germline, CDR1 is FNHDT and CDR2 is SITEND (reference sequence). This CDR3 is built from 12 residues. The CDR3: CASSIANKEVFF. The part of the CDR3 DNA that was read is TGTGCCAGCAGTATAGCTAACAAA.

This clone has a handful of counts. Any gene name here is a mouse gene name. The read ends 4 residues shy of where the CDR3 ends; the end is completed using the germline J gene. Other DNA sequences in this specimen translate into the identical CDR3. This chain connects TRBV1 to TRBJ2-4, with 8 bases aligning to TRBD1. Germline CDR1 NSQYPW, CDR2 LRSPGD (reference sequence). CDR3 length: 14 amino acids. CDR3 sequence: CTCSAPGGRNTLYF. CDR3 bases read: TGCACCTGCAGTGCCCCAGGGGGCAGAAAC. Variable domain in full (rest from reference TRBV1 and TRBJ2-4): VTLLEQNPRWRLVPRGQAVNLRCILKNSQYPWMSWYQQDLQKQLQWLFTLRSPGDKEVKSLPGADYLATRVTDTELRLQVANMSQGRTLYCTCSAPGGRNTLYFGAGTRLSVL.

Comments on this clone: Mouse gene names and germline throughout. The CDR3 end falls 4 residues outside the read, so it is completed with the germline J gene. V gene TRBV19 combines with J gene TRBJ2-7, with TRBD1 matching over 9 bases. The CDR3 spans 13 residues. Germline values: CDR1 FNHDT, CDR2 SITEND (reference sequence). The CDR3 region is CASRGQGRDEQYF. CDR3 DNA (partial): TGTGCCAGCAGAGGACAGGGGAGGGAT.

In regard to this clone: The gene symbols are mouse symbols. The CDR3 goes on 4 residues after the read ends, and that part is filled in from the germline J gene. The chain uses TRBV17 and TRBJ2-2, with a possible D match to TRBD1 (5 bases). The CDR3 covers 14 residues. Per germline, CDR1 MNHDT and CDR2 YYDKIL. The V and J ends lost 3 bases and 4 bases respectively, with 9 bases between them. CDR3 protein: CASSSQGGTGQLYF. CDR3 DNA, as far as it was read: TGTGCTAGCAGTAGTCAGGGCGGCACCGGG.

Ten or more counts support this clone. Here the gene names and germline are mouse. The read terminates 3 residues ahead of where the CDR3 ends, so the germline J gene completes it. The chain has TRBV16 and TRBJ1-6, with 10 positions matching TRBD1. TRBJ1-6 is annotated as an ORF whose role is uncertain. J gave up 5 bases and V 5 bases, and 6 bases lay outside the gene matches. The CDR3 sequence is 16 residues long. Germline-derived CDR1 and CDR2 are SGHSA and FRNQAP. The CDR3 is CASSIPGTGDNSPLYF. The sequenced CDR3 bases are TGTGCAAGCAGCATTCCCGGGACAGGGGATAATTCGCCC.

This clone occurred a few times. The gene names given are mouse names. The CDR3 is cut off 4 residues early in the read; its end comes from the germline J gene. V gene TRBV29 combines with J gene TRBJ2-2; 7 bases align to TRBD1. The ends lost 6 bases at V and 6 bases at J; junction bases unmatched: 4. Germline CDR1 reads MSHET; CDR2 reads SYDVDS. CDR3 length: 13 residues. This CDR3 reads CASSRTGAGQLYF. The sequenced part of the CDR3 DNA is TGTGCTAGCAGCCGAACAGGGGCCGGG.

Details on this clone: Gene and germline names: mouse. The CDR3 end lies 4 residues beyond the end of the read and is filled in from the germline J gene. The same CDR3 can be traced to other DNA sequences in this sample. V gene TRBV13-2 combines with J gene TRBJ2-7; TRBD1 is a possible D gene (6 bases). This CDR3 region has 12 residues. CDR1 NNHNN and CDR2 SYGAGS come from the germline V gene (reference sequence). The part of the CDR3 DNA that was read is TGTGCCAGCGGTGACGACAGGTAT. Translated, it gives CASGDDRY. The CDR3 as a whole reads CASGDDRYEQYF.

This clone turned up a few times. Gene and germline names: mouse. The CDR3 goes on 4 residues after the read ends, and that part is filled in from the germline J gene. V gene TRBV19 combines with J gene TRBJ1-1, with 7 bases lining up with TRBD1. Germline trimming cut 4 bases from V and 0 bases from J; bases unmatched to any gene: 3. CDR1 FNHDT and CDR2 SITEND come from the germline V gene (reference sequence). The CDR3 is made up of 14 amino acids. The CDR3 bases that were read are TGTGCCAGCAGTGGGACAGCTGCAAACACA. Its translation: CASSGTAANT. The whole CDR3 protein reads CASSGTAANTEVFF.

As concerns this clone: The gene symbols are mouse symbols. The CDR3 end falls 4 residues outside the read, so it is completed with the germline J gene. The rearrangement uses TRBV13-3 and TRBJ2-4; 10 bases are shared with TRBD2. The CDR3 is made up of 15 amino acids. V lost 5 bases, J lost 0 bases, and 3 bases stayed unmatched. Looked up from germline, CDR1 is NNHDY and CDR2 is SYVADS. CDR3 region: CASRGLGASQNTLYF. Incomplete CDR3 DNA: TGTGCCAGCAGAGGACTGGGGGCAAGTCAAAAC.